This T cell receptor (beta chain) was profiled in a study of regulatory T cells in long-lasting Graves disease. The CDR3 is 14 amino acids. In germline, CDR1 is LGHDT, CDR2 YNNKEL (reference sequence). Trimming cost V 2 bases and J 5 bases, with 13 bases left between them. For TCR beta, libraries came from iRepertoire HTBI primers and Arm-PCR of CDR3 regions. MiXCR, applied by TCRdb to the multiplex PCR reads, yields one record per CDR3 protein. The sample consists of hundreds of thousands of distinct CDR3 sequences, roughly 16% of them appearing once. Time point denoted: newly diagnosed GD, antithyroid drugs for less than 3 months. PBMCs provided the RNA from which the TCR library was made. These same data were also listed under a study on T cells in Graves' hyperthyroidism and ophthalmopathy. That report adds: The HTBI set primed first-round TCR CDR3 RT-PCR.

The sequencing used peripheral blood mononuclear cells (PBMCs), collected at new diagnosis, from a patient treated with antithyroid drugs. The clonotype was recovered from a woman in her twenties or thirties with Graves disease. The genes are TRBV3-1 and TRBJ2-7; D not resolved. For the CDR3, the DNA is TGTGCCAGCAGCCAATGGTACAGTAAGGACGAGCAGTACTTC. This translates into CASSQWYSKDEQYF.